These T cell receptor beta chains were read from a single sample in a study of shared clonotypes between healthy human individuals. Repertoires were generated with immunoSEQ multiplex PCR, while TCRdb's copy carries only in-frame clones and drops some. The data contain approximately 620,000 clones, 97% of them singletons. Sample: naive CD4+ T cells sorted from blood. The receptors derive from a woman aged 25 to 39 in good health. Both conserved end residues are part of each CDR3. D genes are given only for firm matches. Clone sizes are given selectively: once, few, many, or a class where the clone is expanded.

TRBJ1-4	-	TRBV7-2	-	TGTGCCAGCAGCCTACAGGGTGGGAATGAAAAACTGTTTTTT	CASSLQGGNEKLFF
TRBJ2-7	-	TRBV27	-	TGTGCCAGCAGTTTGCTAGGCAGCCGGGCCTCCTACGAGCAGTACTTC	CASSLLGSRASYEQYF
TRBJ2-7	-	TRBV7-2	-	TGTGCCAGCAGCTTCCCCCGGGGCGTTGCCGAGCAGTACTTC	CASSFPRGVAEQYF
TRBJ2-5	-	TRBV2	TRBD2	TGTGCCAGCAGTGGCCCACTAGCGTTCCAAGAGACCCAGTACTTC	CASSGPLAFQETQYF
TRBJ2-1	-	TRBV6-5	-	TGTGCCAGCAGTGCTCCGGGACCCAACAATGAGCAGTTCTTC	CASSAPGPNNEQFF
TRBJ1-5	-	TRBV6-1	-	TGTGCCAGCACCGGGGGCCGACGGAGCAATCAGCCCCAGCATTTT	CASTGGRRSNQPQHF
TRBJ2-3	few	TRBV4-2	-	TGTGCCAGCAGCCAAGACAGCCCAGATACGCAGTATTTT	CASSQDSPDTQYF
TRBJ2-1	-	TRBV27	-	TGTGCCAGCAGTTTATCAGCGGGCCCACCCTACAATGAGCAGTTCTTC	CASSLSAGPPYNEQFF
TRBJ2-7	-	TRBV5-4	TRBD1	TGTGCCAGCAGCTTGGATCCGGGACAGGGCTACGAGCAGTACTTC	CASSLDPGQGYEQYF
TRBJ2-2	-	TRBV19	-	TGTGCCAGTGGCCTTACCGGGGAGCTGTTTTTT	CASGLTGELFF
TRBJ2-3	-	TRBV9	TRBD2	TGTGCCAGCAGCGCTAGCGGGAGGTACCTCACAGATACGCAGTATTTT	CASSASGRYLTDTQYF
TRBJ2-2	-	TRBV5-6	-	TGTGCCAGCAGCTTCTGGGACCGACTTGGTAGCGGGGAGCTGTTTTTT	CASSFWDRLGSGELFF
TRBJ1-1	-	TRBV28	-	TGTGCCAGCAACTCGAACACTGAAGCTTTCTTT	CASNSNTEAFF
TRBJ1-1	once	TRBV5-1	-	TGCGCCAGCAGCAAAGGGCCCCAGAACACTGAAGCTTTCTTT	CASSKGPQNTEAFF
TRBJ2-1	-	TRBV27	TRBD2	TGTGCCAGCAGTTCTCCTCCGGTGGGACAGGTTAGGACTAGCGGGATATGGGAGCAGTTCTTC	CASSSPPVGQVRTSGIWEQFF
TRBJ1-3	-	TRBV30	-	TGTGCCTGGAGTGTGGGGGGATCCGGAAACACCATATATTTT	CAWSVGGSGNTIYF
TRBJ2-3	-	TRBV11-2	TRBD2	TGTGCCAGCAGCTTATACACTAGCGGGAGCACAGATACGCAGTATTTT	CASSLYTSGSTDTQYF
TRBJ2-2	-	TRBV11-2	TRBD2	TGTGCCAGCAGCTTAGTCCCGGGAGGGCGATCCGGGGAGCTGTTTTTT	CASSLVPGGRSGELFF
TRBJ2-1	-	TRBV4-2	TRBD2	TGTGCCAGCAGCCAAGGAGCCAGCGGGAGATACAATGAGCAGTTCTTC	CASSQGASGRYNEQFF
TRBJ2-5	-	TRBV28	-	TGTGCCAGCAGGACCCCCGGGACGAAGGGGACCCAGTACTTC	CASRTPGTKGTQYF
TRBJ1-1	-	TRBV27	-	TGTGCCAGCAGTTTTATGAGGGACACTGAAGCTTTCTTT	CASSFMRDTEAFF
TRBJ2-1	-	TRBV5-1	-	TGCGCCAGCAGCTTGGGGGCGGTATACAATGAGCAGTTCTTC	CASSLGAVYNEQFF